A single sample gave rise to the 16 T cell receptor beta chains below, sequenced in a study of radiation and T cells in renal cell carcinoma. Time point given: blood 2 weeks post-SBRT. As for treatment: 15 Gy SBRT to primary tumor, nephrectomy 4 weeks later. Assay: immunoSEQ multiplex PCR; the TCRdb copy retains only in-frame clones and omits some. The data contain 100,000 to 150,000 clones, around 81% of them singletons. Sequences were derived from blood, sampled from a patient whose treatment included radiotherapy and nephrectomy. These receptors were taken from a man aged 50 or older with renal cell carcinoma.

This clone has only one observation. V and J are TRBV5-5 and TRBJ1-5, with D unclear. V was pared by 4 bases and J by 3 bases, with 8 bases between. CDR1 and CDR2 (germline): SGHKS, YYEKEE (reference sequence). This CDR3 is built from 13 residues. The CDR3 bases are TGTGCCAGCAGCCCGCATCCCAATCAGCCCCAGCATTTT. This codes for CASSPHPNQPQHF.

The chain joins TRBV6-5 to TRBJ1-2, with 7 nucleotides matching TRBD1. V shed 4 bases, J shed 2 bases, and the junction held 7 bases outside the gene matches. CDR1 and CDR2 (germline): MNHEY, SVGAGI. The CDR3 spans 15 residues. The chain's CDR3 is CASSLIKGANYGYTF. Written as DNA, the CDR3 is TGTGCCAGCAGTTTAATTAAGGGGGCGAACTATGGCTACACCTTC.

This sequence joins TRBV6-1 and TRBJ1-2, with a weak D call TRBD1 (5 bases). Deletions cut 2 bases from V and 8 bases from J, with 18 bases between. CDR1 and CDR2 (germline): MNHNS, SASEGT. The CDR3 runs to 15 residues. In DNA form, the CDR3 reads TGTGCCAGCAGTGAACTAAGGGGATGGGACGGGGGCTACACCTTC. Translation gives CASSELRGWDGGYTF.

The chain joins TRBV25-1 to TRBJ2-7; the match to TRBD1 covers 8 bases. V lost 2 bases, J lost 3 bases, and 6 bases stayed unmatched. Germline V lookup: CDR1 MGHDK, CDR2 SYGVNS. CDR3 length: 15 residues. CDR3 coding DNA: TGTGCCAGCAGTGAACCGGGACAGGAGTACTACGAGCAGTACTTC. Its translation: CASSEPGQEYYEQYF.

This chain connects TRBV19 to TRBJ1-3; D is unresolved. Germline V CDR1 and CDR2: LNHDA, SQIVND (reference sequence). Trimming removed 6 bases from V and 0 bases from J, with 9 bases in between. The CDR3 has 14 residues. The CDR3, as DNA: TGTGCCAGTAGGAGCCCAAGCTCTGGAAACACCATATATTTT. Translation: CASRSPSSGNTIYF.

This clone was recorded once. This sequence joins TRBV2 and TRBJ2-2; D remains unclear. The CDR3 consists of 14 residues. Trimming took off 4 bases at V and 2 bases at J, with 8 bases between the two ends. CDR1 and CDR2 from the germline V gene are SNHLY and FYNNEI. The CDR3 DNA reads TGTGCCAGCAGTGGGACGGTTAACACCGGGGAGCTGTTTTTT. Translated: CASSGTVNTGELFF.

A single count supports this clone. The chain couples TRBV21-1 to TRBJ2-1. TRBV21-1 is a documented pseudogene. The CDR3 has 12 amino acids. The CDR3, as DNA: TGTGCCAGCAGCAAAGACCTCTCCGGGCAACTCTTC. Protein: CASSKDLSGQLF.

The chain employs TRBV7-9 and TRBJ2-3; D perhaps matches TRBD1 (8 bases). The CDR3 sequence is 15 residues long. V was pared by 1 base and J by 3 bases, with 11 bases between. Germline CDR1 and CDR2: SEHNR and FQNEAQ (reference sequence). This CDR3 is CASSLVQGGTDTQYF. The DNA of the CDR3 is TGTGCCAGCAGCTTAGTACAGGGGGGGACAGATACGCAGTATTTT.

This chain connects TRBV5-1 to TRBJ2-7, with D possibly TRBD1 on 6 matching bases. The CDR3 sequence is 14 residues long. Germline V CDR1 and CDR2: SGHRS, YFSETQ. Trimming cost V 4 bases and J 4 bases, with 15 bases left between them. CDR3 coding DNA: TGCGCCAGCAGCCCCTCGGGACAAAATTACGAGCAGTACTTC. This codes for CASSPSGQNYEQYF.

This CDR3 reads CASSPSRGGAASANTEAFF. CDR3 DNA: TGCGCCAGCAGCCCATCTAGGGGGGGGGCCGCGAGTGCGAACACTGAAGCTTTCTTT. V gene TRBV23-1 combines with J gene TRBJ1-1; weak D call: TRBD1 (6 bases). TRBV23-1 is classed as an ORF, of uncertain function. This CDR3 region has 19 residues. Trimming stripped 6 bases from V and 1 base from J, with 27 bases between.

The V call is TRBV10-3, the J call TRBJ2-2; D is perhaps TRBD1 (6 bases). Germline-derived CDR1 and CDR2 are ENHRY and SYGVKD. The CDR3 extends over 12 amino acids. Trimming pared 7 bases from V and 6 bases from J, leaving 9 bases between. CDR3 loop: CAITPGAGELFF. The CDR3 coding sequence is TGTGCCATCACCCCAGGGGCCGGGGAGCTGTTTTTT.

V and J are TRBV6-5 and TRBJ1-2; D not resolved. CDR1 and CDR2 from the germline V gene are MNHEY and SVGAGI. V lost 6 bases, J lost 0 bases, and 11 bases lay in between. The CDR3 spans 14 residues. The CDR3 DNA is TGTGCCAGCAGCCCTCGTGCGACTAACTATGGCTACACCTTC. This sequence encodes CASSPRATNYGYTF.

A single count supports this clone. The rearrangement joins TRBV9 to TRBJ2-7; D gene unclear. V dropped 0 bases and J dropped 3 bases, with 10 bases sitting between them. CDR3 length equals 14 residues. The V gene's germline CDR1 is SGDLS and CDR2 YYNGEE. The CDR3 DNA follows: TGTGCCAGCAGCGTAGAGGGCCGCGGCTACGAGCAGTACTTC. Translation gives CASSVEGRGYEQYF.

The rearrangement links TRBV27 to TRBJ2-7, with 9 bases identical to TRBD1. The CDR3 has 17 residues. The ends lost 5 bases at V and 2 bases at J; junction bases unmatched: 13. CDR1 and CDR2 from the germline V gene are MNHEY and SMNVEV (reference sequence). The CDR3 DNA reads TGTGCCAGCAGTCCGTTACCGGACAGGGGCTGGGCCTACGAGCAGTACTTC. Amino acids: CASSPLPDRGWAYEQYF.

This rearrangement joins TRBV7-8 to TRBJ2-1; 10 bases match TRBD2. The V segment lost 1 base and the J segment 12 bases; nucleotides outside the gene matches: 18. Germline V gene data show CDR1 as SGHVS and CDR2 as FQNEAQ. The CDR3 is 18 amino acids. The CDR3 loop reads CASSLERGGGLALGWQFF. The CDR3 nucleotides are TGTGCCAGCAGCTTAGAACGTGGGGGGGGACTAGCGCTAGGTTGGCAGTTCTTC. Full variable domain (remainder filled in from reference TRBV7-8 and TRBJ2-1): GAGVSQSPRYKVAKRGQDVALRCDPISGHVSLFWYQQALGQGPEFLTYFQNEAQLDKSGLPSDRFFAERPEGSVSTLKIQRTQQEDSAVYLCASSLERGGGLALGWQFFGPGTRLTVL.

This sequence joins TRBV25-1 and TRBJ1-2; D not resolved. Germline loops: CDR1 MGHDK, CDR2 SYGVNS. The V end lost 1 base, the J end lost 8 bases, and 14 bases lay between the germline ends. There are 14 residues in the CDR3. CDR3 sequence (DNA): TGTGCCAGCAGTGAATTCGGCAGCCGGCGGGGCTACACCTTC. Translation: CASSEFGSRRGYTF.